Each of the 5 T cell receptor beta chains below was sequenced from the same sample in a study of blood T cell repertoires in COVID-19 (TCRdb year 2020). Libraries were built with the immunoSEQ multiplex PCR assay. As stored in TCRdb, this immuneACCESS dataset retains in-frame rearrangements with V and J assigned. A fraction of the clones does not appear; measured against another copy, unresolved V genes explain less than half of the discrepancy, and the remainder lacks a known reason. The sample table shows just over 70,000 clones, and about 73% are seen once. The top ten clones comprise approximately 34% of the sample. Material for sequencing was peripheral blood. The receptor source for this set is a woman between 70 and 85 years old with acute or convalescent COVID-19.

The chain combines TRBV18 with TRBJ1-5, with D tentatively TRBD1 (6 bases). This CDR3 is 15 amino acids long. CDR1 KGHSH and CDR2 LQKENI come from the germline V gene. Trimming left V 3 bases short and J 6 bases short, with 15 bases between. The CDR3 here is CASSPAGAIVQPQHF. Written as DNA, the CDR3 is TGTGCCAGCTCACCGGCAGGGGCGATCGTTCAGCCCCAGCATTTT.

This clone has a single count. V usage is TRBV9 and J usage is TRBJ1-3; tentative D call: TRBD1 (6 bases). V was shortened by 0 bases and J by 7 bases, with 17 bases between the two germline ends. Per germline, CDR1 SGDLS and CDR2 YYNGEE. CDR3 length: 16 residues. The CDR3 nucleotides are TGTGCCAGCAGCGTAGATTCTAGGGGGACCGGCAACACCATATATTTT. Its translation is CASSVDSRGTGNTIYF.

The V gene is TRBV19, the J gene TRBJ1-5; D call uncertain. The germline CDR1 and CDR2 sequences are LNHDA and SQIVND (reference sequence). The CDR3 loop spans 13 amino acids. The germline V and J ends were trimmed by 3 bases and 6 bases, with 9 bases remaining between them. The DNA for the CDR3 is TGTGCCAGTAGTATCGAAGCGGGTCAGCCCCAGCATTTT. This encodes CASSIEAGQPQHF.

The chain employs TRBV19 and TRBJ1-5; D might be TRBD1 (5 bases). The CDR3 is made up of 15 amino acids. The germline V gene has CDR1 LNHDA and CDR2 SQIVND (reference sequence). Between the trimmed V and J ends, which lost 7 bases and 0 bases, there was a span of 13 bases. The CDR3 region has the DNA TGTGCCAGTACCCCTGTACAGGCTAGCAATCAGCCCCAGCATTTT. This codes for CASTPVQASNQPQHF.

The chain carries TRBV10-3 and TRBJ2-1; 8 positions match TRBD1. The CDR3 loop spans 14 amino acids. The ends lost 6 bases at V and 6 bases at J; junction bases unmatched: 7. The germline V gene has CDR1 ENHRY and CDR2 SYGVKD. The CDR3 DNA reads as TGTGCCATCAGGACGGACAGGGCCGGCAATGAGCAGTTCTTC. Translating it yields CAIRTDRAGNEQFF.